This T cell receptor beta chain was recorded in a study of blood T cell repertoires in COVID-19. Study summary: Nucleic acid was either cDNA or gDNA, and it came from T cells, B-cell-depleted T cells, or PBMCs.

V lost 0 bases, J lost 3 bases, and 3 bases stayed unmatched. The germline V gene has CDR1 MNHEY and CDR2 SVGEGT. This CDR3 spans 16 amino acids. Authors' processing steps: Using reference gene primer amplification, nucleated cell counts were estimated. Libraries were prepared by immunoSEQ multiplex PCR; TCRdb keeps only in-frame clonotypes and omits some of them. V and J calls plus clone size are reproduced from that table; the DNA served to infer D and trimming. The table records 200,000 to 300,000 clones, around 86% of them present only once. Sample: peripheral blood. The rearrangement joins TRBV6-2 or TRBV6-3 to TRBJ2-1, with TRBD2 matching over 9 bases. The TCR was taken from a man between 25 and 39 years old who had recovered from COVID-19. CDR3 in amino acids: CASSYSFSGGYNEQFF. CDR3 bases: TGTGCCAGCAGTTACTCGTTTAGCGGGGGCTACAATGAGCAGTTCTTC.